These T cell receptor beta chains were read from a single sample in a study of T cell responses to AZD1222 COVID-19 vaccine. Clones were read by immunoSEQ multiplex PCR, and TCRdb kept only the in-frame ones, dropping some. The table has around 150,000 clones, 84% seen once; the top ten hold 4.1%. Sequencing was performed on peripheral blood, taken on day 0 of AZD1222 vaccination. Receptors originate from an adult in good health. The CDR3 runs from the conserved cysteine through the conserved F or W. Each record gives: D gene, J gene, clone size, V gene, CDR3 protein, CDR3 DNA. The D gene is left open where the match is weak. Part of the rows lack a size; the others show once, few, many or a class for expanded clones.

>-|TRBJ1-1|once|TRBV9
CASSPPRRARSGTEAFF
TGTGCCAGCAGTCCCCCCCGGAGGGCTAGGAGTGGTACTGAAGCTTTCTTT
>-|TRBJ1-6|-|TRBV12-3/TRBV12-4
CASSLAGSSPLHF
TGTGCCAGCAGTTTAGCCGGAAGTTCACCCCTCCACTTT
>-|TRBJ1-2|few|TRBV5-1
CASSQQGGGYGYTF
TGCGCCAGCAGCCAACAGGGAGGTGGCTATGGCTACACCTTC
>-|TRBJ1-5|-|TRBV2
CASLLGGDQPQHF
TGTGCCAGCCTGTTGGGGGGCGATCAGCCCCAGCATTTT
>TRBD2|TRBJ2-7|few|TRBV29-1
CSHGGSGTKAYEQYF
TGCAGCCATGGGGGATCCGGGACTAAAGCCTACGAGCAGTACTTC
>TRBD1|TRBJ1-5|-|TRBV2
CASSAGQPNQPQHF
TGTGCCAGCAGTGCGGGACAGCCCAATCAGCCCCAGCATTTT
>-|TRBJ1-2|-|TRBV5-5
CASSLVQREGFFDF
TGTGCCAGCAGCTTGGTGCAGCGCGAGGGGTTTTTCGACTTC
>TRBD1|TRBJ2-7|-|TRBV7-2
CASSLGLGQGVRGYEQYF
TGTGCCAGCAGCTTAGGTTTGGGACAGGGGGTGAGAGGTTACGAGCAGTACTTC
>-|TRBJ2-3|-|TRBV5-4
CASSFGGYTDTQYF
TGTGCCAGCAGTTTTGGGGGATACACAGATACGCAGTATTTT
>TRBD1|TRBJ1-1|once|TRBV2
CACNRGNTEAFF
TGTGCCTGCAACAGGGGGAACACTGAAGCTTTCTTT
>-|TRBJ1-6|-|TRBV11-2
CASSLDRVNYNSPLHF
TGTGCCAGCAGCTTAGACAGGGTAAACTATAATTCACCCCTCCACTTT
>-|TRBJ1-5|once|TRBV5-1
CASSLGQADQPQHF
TGCGCCAGCAGCTTGGGACAGGCGGATCAGCCCCAGCATTTT
>-|TRBJ2-2|-|TRBV1
CTSSRWTGAGELFF
TGCACCAGCAGCCGCTGGACAGGGGCCGGGGAGCTGTTTTTT
>TRBD1|TRBJ1-1|-|TRBV9
CASSVGVMDRGPWDTEAFF
TGTGCCAGCAGCGTAGGGGTAATGGACAGGGGCCCTTGGGACACTGAAGCTTTCTTT
>-|TRBJ1-6|-|TRBV19
CASKYRAADSYNSPLHF
TGTGCCAGTAAATATAGGGCCGCGGACTCCTATAATTCACCCCTCCACTTT
>-|TRBJ1-2|few|TRBV14
CASSQDSGRPYGYTF
TGTGCCAGCAGCCAAGATAGCGGCAGGCCCTATGGCTACACCTTC
>-|TRBJ1-5|-|TRBV7-2
CASSLVSEQPQHF
TGTGCCAGCAGCTTAGTGTCCGAGCAGCCCCAGCATTTT
>-|TRBJ1-6|-|TRBV27
CASSFLREPSSSYNSPLHF
TGTGCCAGCAGTTTTTTGAGGGAGCCCTCGAGCTCCTATAATTCACCCCTCCACTTT
>-|TRBJ1-4|once|TRBV4-2
CASSQEGGTEKLFF
TGTGCCAGCAGCCAAGAGGGGGGTACGGAAAAACTGTTTTTT